This T cell receptor (beta chain) was obtained from a study of T-cell reconstitution after alpha-beta-depleted transplantation in children. Findings and limits, study-wide: Diversity of TCRbeta at day 60 was high in some patients, arising from surviving recipient T cells and thymic progenitors. Most T-cell counts and diversity one year after the transplant came from T cells that were newly produced. The origin of alpha-beta T cells about two months after transplant was reportedly several hundred expanded graft clones.

Points on this clonotype: Its antigen is unidentified.

The CDR3 is 14 residues long. The germline V gene encodes CDR1 SGHRS and CDR2 YFSETQ. Deletions cut 0 bases from V and 2 bases from J, with 8 bases between. Unique molecular identifiers tagged the TCRbeta library. In TCRdb, the PCR reads were re-called with MiXCR into one record per CDR3 protein. The table includes approximately 200,000 distinct CDR3 sequences, approximately 6.8% detected once. The V and J genes are TRBV5-1 and TRBJ2-5; D unresolved. The clonotype comes from a girl under three years old with combined immunodeficiency, due to receive a stem cell transplant. The specimen comprised PBMCs, sampled before TCRalphabeta/CD19-depleted stem cell transplant. This CDR3 reads CASSLDGQQETQYF. The DNA for the CDR3 is TGCGCCAGCAGCTTGGACGGGCAGCAAGAGACCCAGTACTTC.